The 13 T cell receptor beta chains below all came from one sample that was sequenced in a study of CD8 T cells in ankylosing spondylitis. TCRdb redid the calling of the 5' RACE reads with MiXCR, one entry per CDR3 protein. The sample contains about 69,000 distinct CDR3 sequences, approximately 5% of which appear only once. Source material: blood, either unsorted or a sorted T cell fraction (not recorded which). These receptor sequences come from a male donor with ankylosing spondylitis or in good health (not recorded which).

As regards this clonotype: This clone may be a read error of a much larger clone one base away. The rearrangement links TRBV3-1 to TRBJ2-5; 11 nucleotides line up with TRBD2. CDR3 length: 19 residues. The germline V gene has CDR1 LGHDT and CDR2 YNNKEL (reference sequence). This CDR3 reads CACSLSGVLAGGLQETQYF. For the CDR3, the DNA is TGTGCCTGCAGTTTGAGTGGGGTGCTAGCGGGGGGACTTCAAGAGACCCAGTACTTC.

There are many counts of this clonotype. This rearrangement joins TRBV7-9 to TRBJ2-7; 8 bases line up with TRBD2. The CDR3 loop spans 14 amino acids. Trimming cost V 1 base and J 6 bases; bases outside gene matches: 5. Germline values: CDR1 SEHNR, CDR2 FQNEAQ (reference sequence). The CDR3 is CASSLGPGGGEQYF. CDR3 in DNA: TGTGCCAGCAGCTTAGGCCCGGGAGGGGGCGAGCAGTACTTC.

A remark on this clonotype: A much larger clone lies a single base off, so this may be a read error. The genes are TRBV30 and TRBJ1-4; TRBD1 matches 7 bases. Germline V lookup: CDR1 GTSNPN, CDR2 SVGIG (reference sequence). The CDR3 contains 12 residues. CDR3 bases: TGTGCACGGGCAGGGGGTGAGGAAAAACTGCTTTTT. This encodes CARAGGEEKLLF.

This clonotype has ten or more counts. CDR3 sequence: CASSLRTVTGELFF. The DNA for the CDR3 is TGTGCCAGCAGCTTGAGGACAGTTACCGGGGAGCTGTTTTTT. The V gene is TRBV5-8, the J gene TRBJ2-2; possible D gene TRBD1, 6 bases. From germline, CDR1 is SGHTS and CDR2 YDEGEE. V was trimmed by 1 base and J by 5 bases, leaving 9 bases between them. The CDR3 totals 14 residues.

With respect to this clonotype: One end of the junction is discordant with germline, which a read error may explain. The chain carries TRBV19 and TRBJ2-3, with D tentatively TRBD1 or TRBD2 (5 bases each). The V gene's germline CDR1 is LNHDA and CDR2 SQIVND (reference sequence). This CDR3 is built from 16 residues. CDR3 DNA sequence: TGTGCCAGTAGCATCCCGACAGCACCTAGCACAAATACGCAGTATTTT. This codes for CASSIPTAPSTNTQYF. The full variable domain, rest sourced from reference TRBV19 and TRBJ2-3, is DGGITQSPKYLFRKEGQNVTLSCEQNLNHDAMYWYRQDPGQGLRLIYYSQIVNDFQKGDIAEGYSVSREKKESFPLTVTSAQKNPTAFYLCASSIPTAPSTNTQYFGPGTRLTVL.

This clonotype was observed many times. The chain has TRBV4-3 and TRBJ1-2, with D unclear. The V gene's germline CDR1 is LGHNA and CDR2 YSLEER. The CDR3 totals 12 residues. V lost 0 bases, J lost 3 bases, and 2 bases lay in between. Here the CDR3 DNA reads TGCGCCAGCAGCCAAGATCACTATGGCTACACCTTC. Amino acids: CASSQDHYGYTF.

This clonotype was seen many times. CDR3 nucleotide sequence: TGTGCCAGCAGTTACTCGGTGACCGGACAACATAATTCACCCCTCCACTTT. Translating it yields CASSYSVTGQHNSPLHF. The chain has TRBV6-5 and TRBJ1-6; D perhaps matches TRBD1 (5 bases). The germline CDR1 and CDR2 sequences are MNHEY and SVGAGI. CDR3 length: 17 residues. Deletions cut 0 bases from V and 5 bases from J, with 14 bases between.

This clonotype was detected many times. CDR3 coding DNA: TGTGCCAGCTCAACCCAAGAGACCCAGTACTTC. Translating it yields CASSTQETQYF. This chain links TRBV18 with TRBJ2-5, with D hard to call. V lost 5 bases to trimming and J lost 1 base, with 2 bases between them. CDR3 length: 11 amino acids. Germline V lookup: CDR1 KGHSH, CDR2 LQKENI.

This clonotype was counted at least ten times. The V and J genes are TRBV10-3 and TRBJ1-1; 10 bases are shared with TRBD1. After removal of 6 bases from V and 4 bases from J, the junction contained 5 bases not matched to a gene. The germline CDR1 and CDR2 sequences are ENHRY and SYGVKD. This CDR3 is built from 14 residues. The CDR3 sequence: CAIRPRTGGTEAFF. DNA of the CDR3: TGTGCCATCAGACCCCGGACAGGGGGCACTGAAGCTTTCTTT.

This clonotype was seen ten or more times. V usage is TRBV24-1 and J usage is TRBJ2-7; TRBD2 matches at 11 bases. The CDR3 spans 18 residues. The germline gives CDR1 KGHDR, CDR2 SFDVKD. The V and J ends lost 8 bases and 0 bases, in that order; junction bases with no gene match: 14. The CDR3 region has the DNA TGTGCCACCACCAGTAGCGGGGGGGCAAACAAGAGCTCCTACGAGCAGTACTTC. It translates to CATTSSGGANKSSYEQYF.

In its sample, this clonotype was seen many times. This chain links TRBV7-2 with TRBJ1-1; 7 bases align to TRBD1. The trim removed 6 bases at V and 5 bases at J, leaving 6 bases unmatched. CDR3 length equals 13 residues. The germline gives CDR1 SGHTA, CDR2 FQGNSA. This CDR3 reads CASRRGGGTEAFF. Written as DNA, the CDR3 is TGTGCCAGCAGGCGAGGGGGCGGGACTGAAGCTTTCTTT.

The sample holds many counts of this clonotype. This chain connects TRBV6-2 or TRBV6-3 to TRBJ2-2, with TRBD2 matching over 8 bases. The V gene end was trimmed by 5 bases and the J gene end by 0 bases; junction bases not matched to a gene: 2. The CDR3 runs 15 residues. CDR1 and CDR2 from the germline V gene are MNHEY and SVGEGT. The CDR3 DNA sequence: TGTGCCAGCAGTAAACTAGCGGCGAACACCGGGGAGCTGTTTTTT. Residues: CASSKLAANTGELFF.

This clonotype was counted ten times or more. The V and J genes are TRBV3-1 and TRBJ1-1; unclear D gene. This CDR3 has 15 amino acids. Germline CDR1 and CDR2: LGHDT and YNNKEL (reference sequence). V was shortened by 4 bases and J by 1 base, with 13 bases between the two germline ends. The CDR3 sequence: CASSPRAAGNTEAFF. The CDR3 DNA sequence: TGTGCCAGCAGCCCCCGGGCGGCAGGGAACACTGAAGCTTTCTTT.